Detailed here is one T cell receptor beta chain. What it binds is not known. This sample is part of a study of OX40 agonist ivuxolimab in advanced cancers. Findings and caveats of the study: CD8+ T cells averaged more expanded clones than CD4+. The work left the antigen specificity of expanded peripheral T cells undetermined.

Generated by immunoSEQ multiplex PCR, the TCRdb table keeps only in-frame clones and is missing some. The sample carries 60,000 to 65,000 clones, 92% recorded once. V trimming: 5 bases; J trimming: 0 bases; junction bases outside the gene matches: 8. Germline values: CDR1 SGHDN, CDR2 FVKESK. CDR3 length equals 17 residues. The chain recombines TRBV14 with TRBJ2-2; 8 bases match TRBD1. Specimen: CD4+ or CD8+ T cells sorted from blood, collected in a trial of the OX40 agonist ivuxolimab. This TCR was sampled from an adult with an advanced solid tumor such as melanoma, head and neck, liver or kidney cancer. In DNA, the CDR3 is TGTGCCAGCAGCTACGGACAGGGTAATGCGAACACCGGGGAGCTGTTTTTT. This translates into CASSYGQGNANTGELFF.